The present entry profiles one TCR beta chain with its context. The source of the sample is a study of CD8 T cells in Susac syndrome. CDR1 and CDR2 from the germline V gene are SGHDT and YYEEEE. V dropped 0 bases and J dropped 3 bases, with 10 bases sitting between them. The CDR3 contains 14 residues. Reverse transcription used roughly 0.45 to 1 ug RNA and random hexamers. Multiplex immunoSEQ PCR targeted 54 Vbeta and 13 Jbeta TCR beta segments. TCRdb ran MiXCR on the immunoSEQ multiplex PCR reads and lists one entry per CDR3 protein. The top ten hold roughly 0.15% of the sample, which has about 150,000 distinct CDR3 sequences, less than 97% seen once.

This sequence originates from a human donor with multiple sclerosis. The chain couples TRBV5-6 to TRBJ2-7, with D possibly being TRBD1 (6 bases). Sequenced: CD8+ T cells from PBMCs. The CDR3 DNA reads as TGTGCCAGCAGCTTGGCCAGGGGTGACTACGAGCAGTACTTC. Amino acid sequence: CASSLARGDYEQYF.